This T cell receptor (beta chain) was sequenced during a study of regulatory T cells in long-lasting Graves disease. Described time point: newly diagnosed GD, antithyroid drugs for less than 3 months. From PBMCs, RNA was extracted and then used to make the TCR library. This clonotype was counted at least ten times. CDR3-region Arm-PCR and iRepertoire HTBI primers produced the TCR beta libraries. TCRdb passed the multiplex PCR reads through MiXCR, listing each CDR3 protein once. The table lists fewer than 650,000 distinct CDR3 sequences, less than 20% of them singletons, with roughly 18% in the top ten. Germline V lookup: CDR1 MDHEN, CDR2 SYDVKM. V lost 7 bases, J lost 0 bases, and 11 bases stayed unmatched. The CDR3 has 17 residues. The sample was also linked to a second study, of T cells in Graves' hyperthyroidism and ophthalmopathy.

The source of this sequence is a woman in her thirties with Graves disease. Sequenced material: peripheral blood mononuclear cells (PBMCs), taken at new diagnosis, from a patient treated with antithyroid drugs. The V call is TRBV28, the J call TRBJ2-2, with 7 nucleotides matching TRBD2. The DNA for the CDR3 is TGTGCCAGCACCATCGCAGGGCTAGCGGCGAACACCGGGGAGCTGTTTTTT. The encoded protein is CASTIAGLAANTGELFF.